A selection of T cell receptor beta chains follows, all from one sample in a study of T cell responses to AZD1222 COVID-19 vaccine. Sequencing used immunoSEQ multiplex PCR; TCRdb keeps in-frame clones, though not all of them. The table lists about 110,000 clones, 92% of them singletons. The sequences come from peripheral blood, collected 28 days after the second AZD1222 dose. The receptors come from an adult who received the AZD1222 COVID-19 vaccine. Both conserved end residues are part of each CDR3. Fields, in order: D gene, J gene, V gene, CDR3 length, clone size, CDR3 protein, CDR3 DNA. A D gene is named only where the DNA matches it firmly. Rows may omit the clone size; those that give it use once, few, many or a size class.

d_call: .; j_call: TRBJ2-6; v_call: TRBV28; cdr3_length: 18; clone_size: .; cdr3_aa: CASSFPVGVSSGANVLTF; cdr3_nt: TGTGCCAGCAGTTTCCCGGTGGGGGTAAGCTCTGGGGCCAACGTCCTGACTTTC
d_call: TRBD1; j_call: TRBJ1-1; v_call: TRBV18; cdr3_length: 13; clone_size: .; cdr3_aa: CASSSGGGTEAFF; cdr3_nt: TGTGCCAGCTCATCAGGGGGAGGGACTGAAGCTTTCTTT
d_call: .; j_call: TRBJ1-4; v_call: TRBV7-9; cdr3_length: 15; clone_size: .; cdr3_aa: CASSPGDHANEKLFF; cdr3_nt: TGTGCCAGCAGCCCTGGGGACCATGCTAATGAAAAACTGTTTTTT
d_call: TRBD1; j_call: TRBJ2-7; v_call: TRBV14; cdr3_length: 17; clone_size: .; cdr3_aa: CASSQDLGQASRYEQYF; cdr3_nt: TGTGCCAGCAGCCAAGATCTGGGACAGGCTTCTCGTTACGAGCAGTACTTC
d_call: .; j_call: TRBJ2-3; v_call: TRBV11-2; cdr3_length: 14; clone_size: .; cdr3_aa: CASSLGLSTDTQYF; cdr3_nt: TGTGCCAGCAGCTTAGGACTGAGCACAGATACGCAGTATTTT
d_call: .; j_call: TRBJ1-2; v_call: TRBV29-1; cdr3_length: 12; clone_size: .; cdr3_aa: CSVGGTNYGYTF; cdr3_nt: TGCAGCGTTGGCGGGACGAACTATGGCTACACCTTC
d_call: .; j_call: TRBJ2-5; v_call: TRBV6-1; cdr3_length: 15; clone_size: .; cdr3_aa: CASSDVSGSGETQYF; cdr3_nt: TGTGCCAGCAGTGACGTTAGTGGGAGTGGAGAGACCCAGTACTTC
d_call: .; j_call: TRBJ2-7; v_call: TRBV20-1; cdr3_length: 10; clone_size: .; cdr3_aa: CSAYSYEQYF; cdr3_nt: TGCAGTGCTTACTCCTACGAGCAGTACTTC
d_call: TRBD1; j_call: TRBJ2-7; v_call: TRBV2; cdr3_length: 13; clone_size: .; cdr3_aa: CASTRDRDYEQYF; cdr3_nt: TGTGCCAGCACTCGGGACAGAGACTACGAGCAGTACTTC
d_call: .; j_call: TRBJ1-1; v_call: TRBV4-1; cdr3_length: 15; clone_size: .; cdr3_aa: CASSQARGLNTEAFF; cdr3_nt: TGCGCCAGCAGCCAAGCAAGGGGTTTGAACACTGAAGCTTTCTTT
d_call: .; j_call: TRBJ2-5; v_call: TRBV12-3/TRBV12-4; cdr3_length: 13; clone_size: .; cdr3_aa: CASSFNYQETQYF; cdr3_nt: TGTGCCAGCAGTTTTAACTACCAAGAGACCCAGTACTTC
d_call: .; j_call: TRBJ2-2; v_call: TRBV5-1; cdr3_length: 14; clone_size: .; cdr3_aa: CASSFGTPTGELFF; cdr3_nt: TGCGCCAGCAGTTTTGGGACACCTACAGGGGAGCTGTTTTTT
d_call: TRBD1; j_call: TRBJ1-2; v_call: TRBV28; cdr3_length: 14; clone_size: .; cdr3_aa: CASSLVGTAYGYTF; cdr3_nt: TGTGCCAGCAGTTTAGTGGGGACAGCGTATGGCTACACCTTC
d_call: TRBD1; j_call: TRBJ2-3; v_call: TRBV6-6; cdr3_length: 17; clone_size: few; cdr3_aa: CASSLRTGRTSTDTQYF; cdr3_nt: TGTGCCAGCAGTCTACGGACAGGGCGGACTAGCACAGATACGCAGTATTTT
d_call: TRBD1; j_call: TRBJ1-6; v_call: TRBV5-4; cdr3_length: 14; clone_size: .; cdr3_aa: CASSGGTGGSPLHF; cdr3_nt: TGTGCCAGCAGCGGCGGGACAGGGGGTTCACCCCTCCACTTT
d_call: TRBD1; j_call: TRBJ2-7; v_call: TRBV7-2; cdr3_length: 15; clone_size: .; cdr3_aa: CASSTGTGIYYEQYF; cdr3_nt: TGTGCCAGCAGCACGGGGACAGGAATTTACTACGAGCAGTACTTC
d_call: .; j_call: TRBJ2-1; v_call: TRBV2; cdr3_length: 12; clone_size: .; cdr3_aa: CASSSDDSKQFF; cdr3_nt: TGTGCCAGCAGCTCCGACGACTCCAAGCAGTTCTTC
d_call: TRBD1; j_call: TRBJ2-7; v_call: TRBV18; cdr3_length: 14; clone_size: .; cdr3_aa: CASSGPGQGGEQYF; cdr3_nt: TGTGCCAGCTCAGGACCGGGACAGGGGGGTGAGCAGTACTTC
d_call: .; j_call: TRBJ2-7; v_call: TRBV6-5; cdr3_length: 14; clone_size: .; cdr3_aa: CASSYGGAAYEQYF; cdr3_nt: TGTGCCAGCAGTTACGGCGGAGCCGCCTACGAGCAGTACTTC
d_call: TRBD1; j_call: TRBJ1-4; v_call: TRBV7-2; cdr3_length: 17; clone_size: .; cdr3_aa: CASSLGGTGERGEKLFF; cdr3_nt: TGTGCCAGCAGCTTAGGTGGGACAGGGGAGCGCGGTGAAAAACTGTTTTTT
d_call: .; j_call: TRBJ2-3; v_call: TRBV19; cdr3_length: 13; clone_size: .; cdr3_aa: CASSFRITDTQYF; cdr3_nt: TGTGCCAGTAGCTTCAGAATCACAGATACGCAGTATTTT
d_call: .; j_call: TRBJ2-7; v_call: TRBV4-2; cdr3_length: 16; clone_size: .; cdr3_aa: CASSRSHRVSTYEQYF; cdr3_nt: TGTGCCAGCAGCCGAAGTCACAGGGTATCAACCTACGAGCAGTACTTC
d_call: TRBD1; j_call: TRBJ1-2; v_call: TRBV7-2; cdr3_length: 16; clone_size: .; cdr3_aa: CASSLAGAGGGYGYTF; cdr3_nt: TGTGCCAGCAGCTTAGCGGGGGCAGGGGGAGGGTATGGCTACACCTTC
d_call: .; j_call: TRBJ1-4; v_call: TRBV21-1; cdr3_length: 12; clone_size: once; cdr3_aa: CASTRADEKLFF; cdr3_nt: TGTGCCAGCACCCGGGCAGACGAAAAACTGTTTTTT
d_call: TRBD1; j_call: TRBJ1-3; v_call: TRBV28; cdr3_length: 16; clone_size: .; cdr3_aa: CASSPGQGWSGNTIYF; cdr3_nt: TGTGCCAGCAGTCCGGGACAGGGGTGGTCTGGAAACACCATATATTTT
d_call: .; j_call: TRBJ1-4; v_call: TRBV6-1; cdr3_length: 17; clone_size: once; cdr3_aa: CASSEAGGPATNEKLFF; cdr3_nt: TGTGCCAGCAGTGAAGCGGGGGGGCCTGCAACTAATGAAAAACTGTTTTTT
d_call: TRBD1; j_call: TRBJ2-7; v_call: TRBV9; cdr3_length: 14; clone_size: .; cdr3_aa: CASSSNRGIDEQYF; cdr3_nt: TGTGCCAGCAGCAGCAACAGGGGGATCGACGAGCAGTACTTC
d_call: .; j_call: TRBJ2-7; v_call: TRBV9; cdr3_length: 15; clone_size: .; cdr3_aa: CASSGTDVFAYEQYF; cdr3_nt: TGTGCCAGCAGCGGGACAGACGTATTTGCCTACGAGCAGTACTTC
d_call: .; j_call: TRBJ2-1; v_call: TRBV9; cdr3_length: 12; clone_size: .; cdr3_aa: CASSGGLGSQFF; cdr3_nt: TGTGCCAGCAGCGGGGGGTTGGGTAGTCAGTTCTTC
d_call: TRBD1; j_call: TRBJ1-1; v_call: TRBV3-1/TRBV3-2; cdr3_length: 16; clone_size: .; cdr3_aa: CASSPGQGFMNTEAFF; cdr3_nt: TGTGCCAGCAGCCCTGGACAGGGATTCATGAACACTGAAGCTTTCTTT
d_call: .; j_call: TRBJ1-1; v_call: TRBV29-1; cdr3_length: 13; clone_size: .; cdr3_aa: CSVVGQLSTEAFF; cdr3_nt: TGCAGCGTTGTGGGGCAGCTCTCTACTGAAGCTTTCTTT
d_call: .; j_call: TRBJ1-1; v_call: TRBV28; cdr3_length: 14; clone_size: once; cdr3_aa: CASSLELGNTEAFF; cdr3_nt: TGTGCCAGCAGTTTAGAACTGGGGAACACTGAAGCTTTCTTT
d_call: .; j_call: TRBJ1-2; v_call: TRBV7-9; cdr3_length: 14; clone_size: .; cdr3_aa: CASSPERSNYGYTF; cdr3_nt: TGTGCCAGCAGCCCAGAGAGGTCTAACTATGGCTACACCTTC
d_call: .; j_call: TRBJ2-5; v_call: TRBV2; cdr3_length: 11; clone_size: once; cdr3_aa: CASKGWETQYF; cdr3_nt: TGTGCCAGCAAGGGTTGGGAGACCCAGTACTTC
d_call: .; j_call: TRBJ2-1; v_call: TRBV7-9; cdr3_length: 13; clone_size: .; cdr3_aa: CASKGSSYNEQFF; cdr3_nt: TGTGCCAGCAAGGGCAGTTCTTACAATGAGCAGTTCTTC
d_call: .; j_call: TRBJ1-5; v_call: TRBV7-2; cdr3_length: 16; clone_size: .; cdr3_aa: CASSSRTAFSNQPQHF; cdr3_nt: TGTGCCAGCAGCTCCCGGACGGCTTTTAGCAATCAGCCCCAGCATTTT
d_call: .; j_call: TRBJ2-3; v_call: TRBV4-1; cdr3_length: 14; clone_size: .; cdr3_aa: CASSQLGGSDTQYF; cdr3_nt: TGCGCCAGCAGCCAACTAGGTGGGTCAGATACGCAGTATTTT
d_call: .; j_call: TRBJ2-2; v_call: TRBV27; cdr3_length: 15; clone_size: .; cdr3_aa: CASSLGASGTGELFF; cdr3_nt: TGTGCCAGCAGTTTGGGGGCTAGCGGCACCGGGGAGCTGTTTTTT
d_call: .; j_call: TRBJ1-2; v_call: TRBV6-5; cdr3_length: 14; clone_size: .; cdr3_aa: CASSNSGTPRGYTF; cdr3_nt: TGTGCCAGCTCAAACTCCGGGACTCCTAGAGGCTACACCTTC
d_call: .; j_call: TRBJ1-1; v_call: TRBV20-1; cdr3_length: 11; clone_size: .; cdr3_aa: CSAKENTEAFF; cdr3_nt: TGCAGTGCCAAAGAGAACACTGAAGCTTTCTTT
d_call: .; j_call: TRBJ2-7; v_call: TRBV28; cdr3_length: 13; clone_size: .; cdr3_aa: CASSLSGNYEQYF; cdr3_nt: TGTGCCAGCAGTTTGTCTGGGAACTACGAGCAGTACTTC
d_call: TRBD1; j_call: TRBJ2-2; v_call: TRBV5-1; cdr3_length: 16; clone_size: .; cdr3_aa: CASSLATTGGSGELFF; cdr3_nt: TGCGCCAGCAGCTTAGCCACGACAGGGGGAAGCGGGGAGCTGTTTTTT
d_call: .; j_call: TRBJ1-4; v_call: TRBV6-7; cdr3_length: 12; clone_size: .; cdr3_aa: CASSLANEKLFF; cdr3_nt: TGTGCCAGCAGTTTAGCTAATGAAAAACTGTTTTTT
d_call: .; j_call: TRBJ2-7; v_call: TRBV28; cdr3_length: 16; clone_size: .; cdr3_aa: CASSLGGRGRFYEQYF; cdr3_nt: TGTGCCAGCAGTTTAGGAGGAAGGGGGAGATTCTACGAGCAGTACTTC
d_call: .; j_call: TRBJ2-7; v_call: TRBV3-1/TRBV3-2; cdr3_length: 12; clone_size: .; cdr3_aa: CASSQVLYEQYF; cdr3_nt: TGTGCCAGCAGCCAAGTACTGTACGAGCAGTACTTC